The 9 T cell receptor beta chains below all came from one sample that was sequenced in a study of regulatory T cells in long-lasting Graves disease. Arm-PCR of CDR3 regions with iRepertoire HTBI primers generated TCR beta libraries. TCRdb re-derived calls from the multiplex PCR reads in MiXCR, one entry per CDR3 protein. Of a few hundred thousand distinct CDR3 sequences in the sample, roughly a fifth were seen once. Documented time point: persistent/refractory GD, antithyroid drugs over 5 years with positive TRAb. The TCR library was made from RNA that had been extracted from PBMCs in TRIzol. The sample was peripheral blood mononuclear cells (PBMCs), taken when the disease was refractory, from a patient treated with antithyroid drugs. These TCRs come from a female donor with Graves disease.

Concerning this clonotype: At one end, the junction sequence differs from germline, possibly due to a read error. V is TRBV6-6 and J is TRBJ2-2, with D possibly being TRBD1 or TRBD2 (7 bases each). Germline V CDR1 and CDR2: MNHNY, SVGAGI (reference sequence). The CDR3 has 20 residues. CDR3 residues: CASSYSTLGRGGRAIGELFF. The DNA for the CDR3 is TGTGCTAGCAGTTACTCGACTCTCGGCAGGGGGGGGAGAGCGATCGGGGAGCTGTTTTTT.

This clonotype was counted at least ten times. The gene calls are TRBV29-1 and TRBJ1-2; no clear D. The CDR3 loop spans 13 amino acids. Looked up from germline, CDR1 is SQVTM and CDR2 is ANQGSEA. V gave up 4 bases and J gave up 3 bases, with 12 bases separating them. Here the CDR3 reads CSVGRGIDYGYTF. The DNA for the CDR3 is TGCAGCGTTGGGCGGGGTATTGACTATGGCTACACCTTC.

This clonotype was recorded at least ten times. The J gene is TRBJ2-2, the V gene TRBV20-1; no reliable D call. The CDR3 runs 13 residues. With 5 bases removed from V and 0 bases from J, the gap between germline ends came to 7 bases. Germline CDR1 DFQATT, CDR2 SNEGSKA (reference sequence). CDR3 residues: CSAPAANTGELFF. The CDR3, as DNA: TGCAGTGCTCCGGCGGCGAACACCGGGGAGCTGTTTTTT.

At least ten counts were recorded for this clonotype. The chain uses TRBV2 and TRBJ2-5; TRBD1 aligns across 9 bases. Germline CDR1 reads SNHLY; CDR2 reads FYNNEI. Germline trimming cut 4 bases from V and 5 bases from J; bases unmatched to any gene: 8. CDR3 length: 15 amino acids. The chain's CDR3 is CASSVGQGGSETQYF. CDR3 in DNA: TGTGCCAGCAGTGTGGGACAGGGTGGTAGCGAGACCCAGTACTTC.

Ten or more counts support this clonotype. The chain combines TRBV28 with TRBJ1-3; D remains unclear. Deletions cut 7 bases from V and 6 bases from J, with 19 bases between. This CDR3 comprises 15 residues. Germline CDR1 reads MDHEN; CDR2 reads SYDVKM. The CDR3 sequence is CASTPRRRTLNTIYF. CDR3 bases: TGTGCCAGCACCCCCCGGCGAAGGACCCTAAACACCATATATTTT.

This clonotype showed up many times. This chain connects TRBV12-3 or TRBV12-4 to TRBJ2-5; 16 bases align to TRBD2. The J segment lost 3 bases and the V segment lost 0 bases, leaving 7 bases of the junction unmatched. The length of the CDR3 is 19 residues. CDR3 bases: TGTGCCAGCAGTTTAGCGCCGGGACTAGCGGGAGGGGTGGAAGAGACCCAGTACTTC. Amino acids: CASSLAPGLAGGVEETQYF.

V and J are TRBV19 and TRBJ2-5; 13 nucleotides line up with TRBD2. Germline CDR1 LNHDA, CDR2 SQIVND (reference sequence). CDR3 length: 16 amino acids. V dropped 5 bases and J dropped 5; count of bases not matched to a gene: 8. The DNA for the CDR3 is TGTGCCAGTAGTCCAGGACTAGCGGGAGCTAGGGAGACCCAGTACTTC. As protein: CASSPGLAGARETQYF.

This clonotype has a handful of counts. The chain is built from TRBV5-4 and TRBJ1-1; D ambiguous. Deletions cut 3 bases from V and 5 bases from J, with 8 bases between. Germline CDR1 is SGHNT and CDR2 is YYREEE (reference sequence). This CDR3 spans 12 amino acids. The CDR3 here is CASSWAFTEAFF. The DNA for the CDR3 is TGTGCCAGCAGCTGGGCTTTTACTGAAGCTTTCTTT.

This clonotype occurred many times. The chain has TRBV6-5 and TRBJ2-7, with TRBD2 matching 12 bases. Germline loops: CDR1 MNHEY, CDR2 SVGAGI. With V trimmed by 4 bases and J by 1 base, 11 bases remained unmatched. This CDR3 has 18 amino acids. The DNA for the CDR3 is TGTGCCAGCAGTTTGGGACTAGCGGGCTCAACCCTATCCTACGAGCAGTACTTC. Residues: CASSLGLAGSTLSYEQYF.